Sequencing of this T cell receptor (beta chain) was carried out in a study of T cell repertoires in cytomegalovirus infection. Study overall: Recently identified HLA-C-restricted CMV epitopes and well-studied HLA-B-restricted CMV epitopes were used by the study. TCR beta signatures that were public indicated CMV infection and matching HLA type. Study observations and caveats: HLA-C-restricted CMV-specific TCR beta clonotypes were dominant in the ex vivo response. Using cumulative public TCR beta family frequency, the authors identified those who carried CMV together with the relevant HLA.

As to this clonotype: The antigen is undetermined.

V dropped 5 bases and J dropped 8 bases, with 15 bases sitting between them. Germline V CDR1 and CDR2: SGHTA, FQGNSA. This CDR3 is built from 13 residues. MiXCR, applied by TCRdb to the reads, yields one record per CDR3 protein. Of approximately 390,000 distinct CDR3 sequences in the sample, about 35% were seen once. The chain uses TRBV7-2 and TRBJ1-2; no clear D gene. Source: cultured PBMCs, taken from culture after CMV antigen stimulation. This TCR derives from a human donor in good health (CMV status not recorded). Some clones in this sample may be carry-over from other donors' samples. The CDR3 sequence: CASSPGPMGGYTF. DNA for the CDR3: TGTGCCAGCAGCCCAGGACCCATGGGAGGCTACACCTTC.